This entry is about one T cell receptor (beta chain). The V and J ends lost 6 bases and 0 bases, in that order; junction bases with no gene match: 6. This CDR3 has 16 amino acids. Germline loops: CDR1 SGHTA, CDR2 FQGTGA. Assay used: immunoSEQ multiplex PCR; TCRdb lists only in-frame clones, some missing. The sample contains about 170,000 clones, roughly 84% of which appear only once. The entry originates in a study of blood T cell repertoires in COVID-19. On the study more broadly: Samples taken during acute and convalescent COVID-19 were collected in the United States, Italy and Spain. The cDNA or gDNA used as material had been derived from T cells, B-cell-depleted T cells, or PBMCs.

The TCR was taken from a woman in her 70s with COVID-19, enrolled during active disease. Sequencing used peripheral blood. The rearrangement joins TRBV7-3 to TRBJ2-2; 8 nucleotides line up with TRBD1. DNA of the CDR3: TGTGCCAGCAGGACCCCGACAGGGGCGAACACCGGGGAGCTGTTTTTT. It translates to CASRTPTGANTGELFF. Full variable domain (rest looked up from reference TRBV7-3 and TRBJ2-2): GAGVSQTPSNKVTEKGKYVELRCDPISGHTALYWYRQSLGQGPEFLIYFQGTGAADDSGLPNDRFFAVRPEGSVSTLKIQRTERGDSAVYLCASRTPTGANTGELFFGEGSRLTVL.